This TCR beta chain appears in the sequencing data of a study of cytomegalovirus exposure and HLA in healthy donors. Trimming shortened V by 3 bases and J by 2 bases, and 5 bases separated the two germline ends. From germline, CDR1 is WNHNN and CDR2 SYGVQD (reference sequence). The CDR3 sequence is 12 residues long. These donors were members of the approximately 110-subject validation cohort, a group separate from the approximately 620-subject first cohort. Repertoires were generated with immunoSEQ multiplex PCR, while TCRdb's copy carries only in-frame clones and drops some. Here the sample spans about 74,000 clones, 94% being singletons.

This TCR derives from a woman younger than 30 in good health and CMV-seropositive. Sequencing was done on a sample of PBMCs. The chain recombines TRBV10-1 with TRBJ2-7; no reliable D call. The CDR3 sequence is CASSDSAYEQYF. The CDR3 bases are TGCGCCAGCAGTGATTCTGCCTACGAGCAGTACTTC.